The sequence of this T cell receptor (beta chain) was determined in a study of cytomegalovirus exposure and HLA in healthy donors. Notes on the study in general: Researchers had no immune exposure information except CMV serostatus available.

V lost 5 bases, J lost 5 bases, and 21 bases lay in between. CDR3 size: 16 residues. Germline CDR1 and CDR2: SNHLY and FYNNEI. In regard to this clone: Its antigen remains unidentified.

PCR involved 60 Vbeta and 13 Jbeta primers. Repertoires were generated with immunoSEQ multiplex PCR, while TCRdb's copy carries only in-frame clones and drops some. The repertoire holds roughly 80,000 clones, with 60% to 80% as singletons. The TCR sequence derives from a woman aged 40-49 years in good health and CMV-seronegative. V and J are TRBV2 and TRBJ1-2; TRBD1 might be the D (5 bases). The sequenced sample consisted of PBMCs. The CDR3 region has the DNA TGTGCCAGCAGTCCAAGAACAGGTTACTCAGCGTATGGCTACACCTTC. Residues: CASSPRTGYSAYGYTF.